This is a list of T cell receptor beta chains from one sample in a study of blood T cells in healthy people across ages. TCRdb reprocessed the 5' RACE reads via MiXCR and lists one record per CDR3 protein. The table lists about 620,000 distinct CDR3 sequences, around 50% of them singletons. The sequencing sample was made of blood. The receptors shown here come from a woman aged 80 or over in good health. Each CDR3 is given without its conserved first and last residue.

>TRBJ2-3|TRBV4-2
ASSQDSRGQPRTDTQY
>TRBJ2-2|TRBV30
AWTRGGRSTRELF
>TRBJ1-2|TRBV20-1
SAVVTRRGVYGYT
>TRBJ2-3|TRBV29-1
SLSRGADTQY
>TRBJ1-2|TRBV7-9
ASSRSGQTFYGYT
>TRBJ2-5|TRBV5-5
ARDDGNQETQY
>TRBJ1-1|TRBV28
ASSFGASEAF
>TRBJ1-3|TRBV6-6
ASSPLVSGNTIY
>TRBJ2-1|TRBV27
ASSLSGEAYNEQF
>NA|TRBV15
ATSRDVYGSYEQY
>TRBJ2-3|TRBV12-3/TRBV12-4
ASSRTSGGLGTQY
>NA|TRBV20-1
SAIAPGLAPETQY
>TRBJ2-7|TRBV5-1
ASSFAPGISYEQY
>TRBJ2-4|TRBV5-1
ASNLGDYMDIQY
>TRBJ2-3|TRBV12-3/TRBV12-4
ASSNLDNTDTQY
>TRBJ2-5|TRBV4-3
ASSQVPGEAQY
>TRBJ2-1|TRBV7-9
ASSSREGSSYNEQF
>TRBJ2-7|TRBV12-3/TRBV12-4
ASTRAGGFYEQY
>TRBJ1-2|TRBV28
ASTSQWGYT
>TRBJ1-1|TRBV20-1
SARVPPLAF
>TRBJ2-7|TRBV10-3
AINEEGKYEQY
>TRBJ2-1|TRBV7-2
ASSVAATDSPF
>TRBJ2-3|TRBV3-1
ASRVRGADTQY
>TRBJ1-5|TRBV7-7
ASSLDKGEPQH
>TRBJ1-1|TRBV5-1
ASSGRTGSMNTEAF
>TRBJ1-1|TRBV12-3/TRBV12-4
ASSLDRAVTEAF
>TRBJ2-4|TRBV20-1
SAPLNPSDKNIQY
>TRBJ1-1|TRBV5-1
ASSFGEGTEAF
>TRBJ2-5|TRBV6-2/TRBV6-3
ASSVSGGTGKTQY
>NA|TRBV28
ANRIPRGSEQY
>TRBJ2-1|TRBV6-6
ASRPGLAGEGEQF
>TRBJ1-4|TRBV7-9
ASSLPGVNEKLF
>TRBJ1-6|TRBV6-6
ASSWYRDSPLH
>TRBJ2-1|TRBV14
ASSFAGGFYNEQF
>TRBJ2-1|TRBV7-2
ASSLQGQSAGGQF
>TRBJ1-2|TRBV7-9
ASSLRAAHYGYT
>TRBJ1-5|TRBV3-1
ASSQDLAGQPQH
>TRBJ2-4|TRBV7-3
ASSLQGPGKNIQY
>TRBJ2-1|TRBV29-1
SVDRTSGGGEQF
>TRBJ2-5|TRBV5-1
ASSLGTLGETQY